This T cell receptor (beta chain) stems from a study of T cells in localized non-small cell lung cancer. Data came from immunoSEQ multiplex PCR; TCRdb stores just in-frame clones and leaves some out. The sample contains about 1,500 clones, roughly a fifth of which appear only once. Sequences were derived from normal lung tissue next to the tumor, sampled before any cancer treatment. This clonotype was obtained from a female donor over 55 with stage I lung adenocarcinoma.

CDR3 loop: CASSPFQRPGVKFRELFF. In nucleotides, the CDR3 is TGTGCCAGCAGTCCCTTCCAACGTCCAGGGGTAAAATTCCGGGAGCTGTTTTTT. This chain joins TRBV6-8 and TRBJ2-2, with TRBD1 as a possible D gene (6 bases). Trimming stripped 5 bases from V and 9 bases from J, with 28 bases between. The CDR3 is made up of 18 amino acids. Germline CDR1 is MNHGY and CDR2 is SAAAGT.